The subject of this entry is one T cell receptor beta chain. The authors ran a second PCR of 7 to 11 cycles using a sample-barcoded 5' primer and a J-beta primer mix. Every cDNA molecule bore a tag from a template-switch adaptor containing 12 random nucleotides. TCRdb reprocessed the 5' RACE reads via MiXCR and lists one record per CDR3 protein. The repertoire holds 1,500,000 or so distinct CDR3 sequences, with roughly 60% as singletons. This CDR3 has 18 residues. V lost 0 bases, J lost 6 bases, and 14 bases stayed unmatched. Germline V gene lookup returns CDR1 SQVTM and CDR2 ANQGSEA. The data stem from a study of blood T cells in healthy people across ages.

The rearrangement links TRBV29-1 to TRBJ2-5; TRBD1 matches 12 bases. The TCR originated in a man between 18 and 29 years old in good health. Sequenced material: blood. The DNA of the CDR3 is TGCAGCGTTGAAGATTGGGGGGACAGGGGGCGTATAGGAAAGACCCAGTACTTC. It yields the protein CSVEDWGDRGRIGKTQYF. The full variable domain, rest sourced from reference TRBV29-1 and TRBJ2-5, is SAVISQKPSRDICQRGTSLTIQCQVDSQVTMMFWYRQQPGQSLTLIATANQGSEATYESGFVIDKFPISRPNLTFSTLTVSNMSPEDSSIYLCSVEDWGDRGRIGKTQYFGPGTRLLVL.